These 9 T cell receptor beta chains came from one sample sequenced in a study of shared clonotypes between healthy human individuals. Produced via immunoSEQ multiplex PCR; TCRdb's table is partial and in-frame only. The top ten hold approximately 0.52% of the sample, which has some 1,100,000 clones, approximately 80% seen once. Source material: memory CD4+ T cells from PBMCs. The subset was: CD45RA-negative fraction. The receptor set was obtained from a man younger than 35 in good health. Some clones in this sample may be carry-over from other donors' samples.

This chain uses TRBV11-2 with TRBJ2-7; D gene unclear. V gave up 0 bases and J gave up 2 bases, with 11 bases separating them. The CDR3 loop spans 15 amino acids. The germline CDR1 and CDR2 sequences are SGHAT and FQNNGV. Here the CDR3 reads CASSLEGLTTYEQYF. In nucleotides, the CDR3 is TGTGCCAGCAGCTTAGAGGGTTTGACGACCTACGAGCAGTACTTC.

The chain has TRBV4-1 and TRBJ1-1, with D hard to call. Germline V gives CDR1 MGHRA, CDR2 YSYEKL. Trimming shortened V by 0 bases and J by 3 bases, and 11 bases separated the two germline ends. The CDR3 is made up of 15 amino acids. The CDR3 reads CASSQDDISDTEAFF. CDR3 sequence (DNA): TGCGCCAGCAGCCAAGATGATATATCCGACACTGAAGCTTTCTTT.

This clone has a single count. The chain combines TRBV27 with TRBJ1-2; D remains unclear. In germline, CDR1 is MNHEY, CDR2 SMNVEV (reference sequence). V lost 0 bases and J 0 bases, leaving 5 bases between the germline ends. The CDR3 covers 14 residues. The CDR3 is CASSLSRTNYGYTF. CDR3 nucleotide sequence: TGTGCCAGCAGTTTATCCAGGACTAACTATGGCTACACCTTC.

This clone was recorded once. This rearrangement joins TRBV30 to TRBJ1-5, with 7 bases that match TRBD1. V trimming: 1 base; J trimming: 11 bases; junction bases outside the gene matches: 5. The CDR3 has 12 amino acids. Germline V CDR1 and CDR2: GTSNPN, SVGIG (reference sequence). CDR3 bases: TGTGCCTGGAGTGACAGGGGCTTGGCCCAGCATTTT. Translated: CAWSDRGLAQHF.

As DNA, the CDR3 is TGTGCCAGCAGCGTGGGGACAGACACTGAAGCTTTCTTT. Protein: CASSVGTDTEAFF. This chain joins TRBV11-3 and TRBJ1-1, with 7 bases fitting TRBD1. Losses at the gene ends were 5 bases for V and 3 bases for J; bases not matched to a gene: 3. This CDR3 is 13 amino acids long. Germline assignment: CDR1 SGHNT and CDR2 YENEEA.

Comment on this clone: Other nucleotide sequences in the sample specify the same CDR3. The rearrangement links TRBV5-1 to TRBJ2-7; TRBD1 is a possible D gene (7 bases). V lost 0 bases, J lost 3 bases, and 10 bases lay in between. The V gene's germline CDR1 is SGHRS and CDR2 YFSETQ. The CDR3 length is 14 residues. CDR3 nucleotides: TGCGCCAGCAGCTTGGGCCAGGGGGGCTACGAGCAGTACTTC. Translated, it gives CASSLGQGGYEQYF.

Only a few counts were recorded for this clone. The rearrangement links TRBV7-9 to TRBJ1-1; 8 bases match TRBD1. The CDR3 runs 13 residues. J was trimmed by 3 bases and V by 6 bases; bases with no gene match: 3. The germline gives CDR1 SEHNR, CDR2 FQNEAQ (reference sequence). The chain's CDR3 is CASRYRGDTEAFF. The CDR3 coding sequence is TGTGCCAGCAGGTACAGGGGGGACACTGAAGCTTTCTTT.

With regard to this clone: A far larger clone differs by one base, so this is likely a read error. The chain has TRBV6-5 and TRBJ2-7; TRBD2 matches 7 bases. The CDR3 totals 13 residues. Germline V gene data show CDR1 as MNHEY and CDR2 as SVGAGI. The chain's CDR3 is CTSSASGSYEQYF. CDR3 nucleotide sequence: TGTACCAGCAGCGCTAGCGGATCGTACGAGCAGTACTTC.

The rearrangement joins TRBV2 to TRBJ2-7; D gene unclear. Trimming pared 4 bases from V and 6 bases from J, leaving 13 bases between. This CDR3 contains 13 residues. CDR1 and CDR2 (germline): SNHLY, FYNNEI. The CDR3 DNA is TGTGCCAGCAGTGTGACCTTATCGGGCGAGCAGTACTTC. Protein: CASSVTLSGEQYF.